These 26 T cell receptor beta chains originate from one sample sequenced in a study of Ad26.COV2.S vaccination and SARS-CoV-2 variants. Some clones are missing from TCRdb's copy, which holds only in-frame ones; the method was immunoSEQ multiplex PCR. Altogether around 380,000 clones are present, 80% to 90% being singletons, with the ten largest covering about 3.6%. Treatment reported: around 19 received Ad26.COV2.S at low or high dose, single or two shots; about 5 received placebo; per-sample allocation not given. The samples were gathered on day 63 after the first injection of vaccine or placebo. The specimen was peripheral blood, collected in a trial of Ad26.COV2.S vaccine versus placebo. The receptors originated from a person aged 18-60 years who received the Ad26.COV2.S COVID-19 vaccine or a placebo.

The chain joins TRBV10-3 to TRBJ1-5; D is undetermined. The CDR3 is 13 residues long. V shed 7 bases and J shed 2 bases, with 9 bases lying between them. CDR1 and CDR2 from the germline V gene are ENHRY and SYGVKD. CDR3 in DNA: TGTGCCATCACACCGGGAGGCAATCAGCCCCAGCATTTT. It is translated as CAITPGGNQPQHF.

The gene calls are TRBV4-3 and TRBJ1-1; no clear D gene. The CDR3 runs to 17 residues. Trimming left V 4 bases short and J 1 base short, with 19 bases between. Germline V gene data show CDR1 as LGHNA and CDR2 as YSLEER. CDR3 bases: TGCGCCAGCAGCCCCGACGGGCCCCCCTTTCGGAACACTGAAGCTTTCTTT. It encodes CASSPDGPPFRNTEAFF.

The chain recombines TRBV6-1 with TRBJ1-6; a possible D gene is TRBD1 (5 bases). The V gene's germline CDR1 is MNHNS and CDR2 SASEGT. This CDR3 spans 13 amino acids. V lost 1 base to trimming and J lost 10 bases, with 8 bases between them. The CDR3 region has the DNA TGTGCCAGCAGTGAAGAAGGGGACTCACCCCTCCACTTT. It codes for CASSEEGDSPLHF.

This rearrangement joins TRBV4-1 to TRBJ2-3, with 16 bases matching TRBD2. Germline V CDR1 and CDR2: MGHRA, YSYEKL. V gave up 2 bases and J gave up 4 bases; unmatched junction bases: 9. The CDR3 has 19 residues. The DNA of the CDR3 is TGCGCCAGCAGCCAACATCCGGGACTAGCGGGGGGGCCCCCAGATACGCAGTATTTT. Translation: CASSQHPGLAGGPPDTQYF.

The gene calls are TRBV6-5 and TRBJ1-5; D remains ambiguous. This CDR3 is built from 14 residues. V was shortened by 5 bases and J by 0 bases, with 8 bases between the two germline ends. Germline CDR1 reads MNHEY; CDR2 reads SVGAGI. The CDR3 here is CASSPSPSNQPQHF. The CDR3 nucleotides are TGTGCCAGCAGTCCCAGTCCTAGCAATCAGCCCCAGCATTTT.

The rearrangement links TRBV7-9 to TRBJ1-6; D call uncertain. CDR1 and CDR2 from the germline V gene are SEHNR and FQNEAQ (reference sequence). V lost 1 base and J lost 10, with 2 bases in between. The CDR3 has 11 residues. This CDR3 reads CASSLDSPLHF. The CDR3 bases are TGTGCCAGCAGCTTAGACTCACCCCTCCACTTT.

The V and J genes are TRBV3-1 (or the pseudogene TRBV3-2) and TRBJ2-1; TRBD2 might be the D (6 bases). The CDR3 runs 17 residues. Per germline, CDR1 LGHDT and CDR2 YNNKEL (reference sequence). Trimming shortened V by 2 bases and J by 0 bases, and 14 bases separated the two germline ends. The CDR3 is CASSQTKRALSYNEQFF. Here the CDR3 DNA reads TGTGCCAGCAGCCAAACTAAGCGGGCCCTCTCCTACAATGAGCAGTTCTTC.

The V gene is TRBV7-2, the J gene TRBJ1-2; D uncertain. CDR1 and CDR2 (germline): SGHTA, FQGNSA. CDR3 length equals 14 residues. Trimming took 4 bases from V and 0 from J, leaving 9 bases between them. CDR3 nucleotides: TGTGCCAGCAGCTATCCAGAAGCTAACTATGGCTACACCTTC. This codes for CASSYPEANYGYTF.

In DNA, the CDR3 is TGTGCCAGCAGCTTGACGACAGGGAATGAAAAACTGTTTTTT. It encodes CASSLTTGNEKLFF. This rearrangement joins TRBV7-9 to TRBJ1-4, with 7 nucleotides matching TRBD1. After removal of 3 bases from V and 5 bases from J, the junction contained 3 bases not matched to a gene. CDR3 length: 14 amino acids. From germline, CDR1 is SEHNR and CDR2 FQNEAQ (reference sequence).

The chain combines TRBV3-1 (or the pseudogene TRBV3-2) with TRBJ2-7; D unresolved. Germline lookup yields CDR1 LGHDT and CDR2 YNNKEL (reference sequence). Trimming left V 3 bases short and J 3 bases short, with 6 bases between. The CDR3 is 12 residues long. In nucleotides, the CDR3 is TGTGCCAGCAGCCATTTATACTACGAGCAGTACTTC. Translation gives CASSHLYYEQYF.

The rearrangement links TRBV19 to TRBJ1-1; D might be TRBD1 (6 bases). Per germline, CDR1 LNHDA and CDR2 SQIVND (reference sequence). Deletions cut 5 bases from V and 1 base from J, with 14 bases between. The CDR3 is 15 residues long. The CDR3 nucleotides are TGTGCCAGTAGTGCCTGGGACACTTCGAACACTGAAGCTTTCTTT. This sequence encodes CASSAWDTSNTEAFF.

This clone came up once. The chain couples TRBV29-1 to TRBJ1-5; D possibly corresponds to TRBD1 (5 bases). The CDR3 has 14 amino acids. V lost 6 bases, J lost 3 bases, and 15 bases lay in between. Germline V gene data show CDR1 as SQVTM and CDR2 as ANQGSEA. The CDR3: CSVSETAHNQPQHF. The CDR3 DNA reads TGCAGCGTGTCCGAGACAGCTCACAATCAGCCCCAGCATTTT.

The chain recombines TRBV9 with TRBJ1-6; TRBD1 matches 8 bases. From germline, CDR1 is SGDLS and CDR2 YYNGEE. The junction had 7 bases not matched to a gene; V was cut back by 0 bases and J by 11 bases. This CDR3 is 15 amino acids long. CDR3 nucleotides: TGTGCCAGCAGCGTAGCCGGGGGGACAGGAACACCCCTCCACTTT. Its translation: CASSVAGGTGTPLHF.

The gene calls are TRBV2 and TRBJ2-7, with D perhaps given as TRBD1 or TRBD2 (5 bases each). Trimming shortened V by 4 bases and J by 0 bases, and 16 bases separated the two germline ends. Germline CDR1 reads SNHLY; CDR2 reads FYNNEI. The CDR3 sequence is 16 residues long. CDR3 amino acids: CASSGGEGWRSYEQYF. The CDR3 DNA is TGTGCCAGCAGTGGGGGCGAGGGCTGGCGCTCCTACGAGCAGTACTTC.

V and J are TRBV6-6 and TRBJ1-2; D is unclear. The CDR3 runs to 15 residues. CDR1 MNHNY and CDR2 SVGAGI come from the germline V gene (reference sequence). Trimming removed 2 bases at V and 4 bases at J, with 14 bases between. CDR3 residues: CASSYVSLLLYGYTF. The CDR3 nucleotides read TGTGCCAGCAGTTACGTCAGTTTGCTCCTCTATGGCTACACCTTC.

This clone was found once. This chain joins TRBV7-2 and TRBJ1-6; D is possibly TRBD1 (5 bases). The CDR3 runs to 15 residues. Per the germline V gene, CDR1 is SGHTA and CDR2 is FQGNSA. Trimming took off 3 bases at V and 7 bases at J, with 13 bases between the two ends. The CDR3, as DNA: TGTGCCAGCAGCTTTCAGGGCTGGAGCAATTCACCCCTCCACTTT. It yields the protein CASSFQGWSNSPLHF.

The gene calls are TRBV6-2 or TRBV6-3 and TRBJ1-1; D ambiguous. V lost 0 bases and J 0 bases, leaving 8 bases between the germline ends. Germline values: CDR1 MNHEY, CDR2 SVGEGT. The CDR3 loop spans 15 amino acids. Here the CDR3 reads CASSYSQSMNTEAFF. For the CDR3, the DNA is TGTGCCAGCAGTTACTCCCAAAGCATGAACACTGAAGCTTTCTTT.

The rearrangement links TRBV5-4 to TRBJ2-2; tentatively, D is TRBD2 (5 bases). Trimming pared 3 bases from V and 4 bases from J, leaving 13 bases between. CDR1 is SGHNT, CDR2 YYREEE, per germline (reference sequence). CDR3 size: 15 residues. DNA of the CDR3: TGTGCCAGCAGCTCCGGAACTAGGCCCACCGGGGAGCTGTTTTTT. Amino acids: CASSSGTRPTGELFF. The variable domain in full, completed from reference TRBV5-4 and TRBJ2-2, reads ETGVTQSPTHLIKTRGQQVTLRCSSQSGHNTVSWYQQALGQGPQFIFQYYREEENGRGNFPPRFSGLQFPNYSSELNVNALELDDSALYLCASSSGTRPTGELFFGEGSRLTVL.

V gene TRBV5-1 combines with J gene TRBJ1-2, with D perhaps matching TRBD1 (6 bases). This CDR3 comprises 13 residues. Germline V lookup: CDR1 SGHRS, CDR2 YFSETQ. V lost 4 bases and J 7 bases, leaving 14 bases between the germline ends. This CDR3 reads CASSPTGYSGYTF. The CDR3 coding sequence is TGCGCCAGCAGCCCCACAGGGTACTCTGGCTACACCTTC.

This chain links TRBV5-1 with TRBJ1-1; D is unresolved. The germline V and J ends were trimmed by 2 bases and 5 bases, with 10 bases remaining between them. Germline CDR1 SGHRS, CDR2 YFSETQ. CDR3 length: 13 amino acids. The chain's CDR3 is CASSLLGGTEAFF. The CDR3 bases are TGCGCCAGCAGCTTACTAGGTGGTACTGAAGCTTTCTTT.

The rearrangement joins TRBV12-3 or TRBV12-4 to TRBJ2-7, with D unresolved. Trimming took off 4 bases at V and 2 bases at J, with 9 bases between the two ends. CDR3 length equals 13 residues. CDR3 amino acids: CASSSGSTYEQYF. The CDR3 DNA follows: TGTGCCAGCAGTTCTGGGTCCACCTACGAGCAGTACTTC.

This sequence joins TRBV6-2 or TRBV6-3 and TRBJ2-5; D unclear. V lost 3 bases and J 7 bases, leaving 6 bases between the germline ends. The germline V gene has CDR1 MNHEY and CDR2 SVGEGT. This CDR3 comprises 11 residues. This chain's CDR3 is CASSYSGTQYF. In nucleotides, the CDR3 is TGTGCCAGCAGTTATTCAGGGACCCAGTACTTC.

The rearrangement joins TRBV7-2 to TRBJ1-1; no clear D gene. The CDR3 spans 13 residues. V was shortened by 1 base and J by 1 base, with 4 bases between the two germline ends. Germline values: CDR1 SGHTA, CDR2 FQGNSA. CDR3 sequence reads: CASSLGQNTEAFF. CDR3 DNA: TGTGCCAGCAGCTTAGGGCAGAACACTGAAGCTTTCTTT.

This clone came up a few times. The rearrangement uses TRBV19 and TRBJ2-3; 8 positions match TRBD2. In germline, CDR1 is LNHDA, CDR2 SQIVND (reference sequence). This CDR3 region has 15 residues. Trimming cost V 2 bases and J 4 bases; bases outside gene matches: 5. The CDR3 region is CASSIIAGKADTQYF. The CDR3 DNA is TGTGCCAGTAGTATAATAGCGGGGAAAGCAGATACGCAGTATTTT.

The chain uses TRBV25-1 and TRBJ2-3; 8 nucleotides match TRBD1. Germline loops: CDR1 MGHDK, CDR2 SYGVNS. The V gene end was trimmed by 6 bases and the J gene end by 4 bases; junction bases not matched to a gene: 9. This CDR3 spans 15 amino acids. Here the CDR3 reads CASRPGGRPSDTQYF. The CDR3 coding sequence is TGTGCCAGCAGACCAGGGGGCAGGCCGTCAGATACGCAGTATTTT.

In this sample, this clone turned up once. The V and J genes are TRBV10-2 and TRBJ1-2; possibly TRBD1 for D (6 bases). The CDR3 spans 13 residues. Germline V gives CDR1 WSHSY, CDR2 SAAADI. The germline V and J ends were trimmed by 2 bases and 5 bases, with 9 bases remaining between them. This CDR3 reads CASSETGTYGYTF. Written as DNA, the CDR3 is TGCGCCAGCAGTGAGACCGGGACATATGGCTACACCTTC.